This TCR beta chain was recorded in a study of blood T cell repertoires in COVID-19. Assay used: immunoSEQ multiplex PCR; TCRdb lists only in-frame clones, some missing. The sample contains approximately 140,000 clones, around 84% of which appear only once. This clone was recorded at least ten times. The J segment lost 8 bases and the V segment lost 4 bases, leaving 21 bases of the junction unmatched. The CDR3 sequence is 19 residues long. CDR1 MDHEN and CDR2 SYDVKM come from the germline V gene. The chain is built from TRBV28 and TRBJ2-1, with TRBD1 matching 9 bases. The material sequenced was peripheral blood. The receptor comes from a man aged 25 to 40 with COVID-19, enrolled during active disease. The CDR3 DNA is TGTGCCAGCAGTTCCCTGGGTTACAGCGGGACAGGGTTCGTAGATGAGCAGTTCTTC. Amino acids: CASSSLGYSGTGFVDEQFF.